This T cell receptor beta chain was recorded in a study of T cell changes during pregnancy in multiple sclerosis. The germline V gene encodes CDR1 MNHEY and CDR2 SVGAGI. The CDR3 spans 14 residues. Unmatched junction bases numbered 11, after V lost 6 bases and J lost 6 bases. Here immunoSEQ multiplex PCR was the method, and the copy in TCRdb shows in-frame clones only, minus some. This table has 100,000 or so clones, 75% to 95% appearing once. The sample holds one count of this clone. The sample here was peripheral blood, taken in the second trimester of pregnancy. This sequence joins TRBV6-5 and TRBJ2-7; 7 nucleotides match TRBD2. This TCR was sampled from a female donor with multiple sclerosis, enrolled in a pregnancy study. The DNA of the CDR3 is TGTGCCAGCAGCTCAACTTCCGGGACTACCGAGCAGTACTTC. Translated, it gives CASSSTSGTTEQYF.